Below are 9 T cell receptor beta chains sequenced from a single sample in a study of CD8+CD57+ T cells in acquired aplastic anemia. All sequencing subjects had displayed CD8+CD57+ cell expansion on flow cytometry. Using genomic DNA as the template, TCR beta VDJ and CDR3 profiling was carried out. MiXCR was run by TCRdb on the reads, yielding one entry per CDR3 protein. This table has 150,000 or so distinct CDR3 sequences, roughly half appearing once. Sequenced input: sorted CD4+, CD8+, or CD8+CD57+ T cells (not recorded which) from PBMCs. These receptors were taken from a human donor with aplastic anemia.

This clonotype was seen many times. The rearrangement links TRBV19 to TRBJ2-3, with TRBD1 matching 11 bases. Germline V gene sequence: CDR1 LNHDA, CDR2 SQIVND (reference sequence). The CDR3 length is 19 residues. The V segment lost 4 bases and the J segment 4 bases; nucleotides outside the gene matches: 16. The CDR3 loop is CASSTGTGGIAGQSDTQYF. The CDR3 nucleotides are TGTGCCAGTAGTACAGGGACAGGGGGGATAGCGGGACAGTCAGATACGCAGTATTTT.

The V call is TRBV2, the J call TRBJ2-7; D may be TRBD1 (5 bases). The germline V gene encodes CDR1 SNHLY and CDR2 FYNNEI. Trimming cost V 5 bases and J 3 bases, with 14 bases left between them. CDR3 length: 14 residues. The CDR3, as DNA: TGTGCCAGCAGTCCCAGGGCCCCCGGCTACGAGCAGTACGTC. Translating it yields CASSPRAPGYEQYV.

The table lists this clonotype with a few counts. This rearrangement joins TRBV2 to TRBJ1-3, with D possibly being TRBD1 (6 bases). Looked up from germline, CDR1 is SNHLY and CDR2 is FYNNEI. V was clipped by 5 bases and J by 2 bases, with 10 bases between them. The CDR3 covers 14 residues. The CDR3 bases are TGTGCCAGCAGTCTGCAGGGGCCTGGAAACACCATATATTTT. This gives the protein CASSLQGPGNTIYF.

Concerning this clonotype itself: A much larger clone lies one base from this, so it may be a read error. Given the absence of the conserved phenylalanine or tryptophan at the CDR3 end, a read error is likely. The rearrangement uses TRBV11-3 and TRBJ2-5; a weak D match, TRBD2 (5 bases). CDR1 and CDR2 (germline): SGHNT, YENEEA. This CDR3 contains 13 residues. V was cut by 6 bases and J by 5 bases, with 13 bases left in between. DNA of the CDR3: TGTGCCAGCAGTCGAATAGCGTCCGAGACCCAGTACTCC. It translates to CASSRIASETQYS.

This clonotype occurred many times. In DNA, the CDR3 is TGTGCCAGCAGCCCGCCTCTAGTTCGGGGGGCTTTCTTT. This sequence encodes CASSPPLVRGAFF. This rearrangement joins TRBV2 to TRBJ1-1; TRBD1 is a possible D gene (5 bases). The CDR3 totals 13 residues. CDR1 is SNHLY, CDR2 FYNNEI, per germline. Trimming took off 6 bases at V and 11 bases at J, with 19 bases between the two ends.

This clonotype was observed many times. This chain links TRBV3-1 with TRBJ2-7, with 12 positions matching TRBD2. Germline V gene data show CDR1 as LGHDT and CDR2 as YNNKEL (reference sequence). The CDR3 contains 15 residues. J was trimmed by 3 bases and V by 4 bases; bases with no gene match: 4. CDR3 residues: CASSLGLAGSYEQYV. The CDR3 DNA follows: TGTGCCAGCAGCCTGGGACTAGCGGGCAGCTACGAGCAGTACGTC.

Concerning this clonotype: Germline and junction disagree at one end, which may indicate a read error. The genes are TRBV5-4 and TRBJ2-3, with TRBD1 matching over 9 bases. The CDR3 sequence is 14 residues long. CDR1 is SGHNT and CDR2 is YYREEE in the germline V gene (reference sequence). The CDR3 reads CAGSFGTGRDTQYF. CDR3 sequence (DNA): TGTGCCGGCAGCTTCGGGACAGGGAGAGATACGCAGTATTTT.

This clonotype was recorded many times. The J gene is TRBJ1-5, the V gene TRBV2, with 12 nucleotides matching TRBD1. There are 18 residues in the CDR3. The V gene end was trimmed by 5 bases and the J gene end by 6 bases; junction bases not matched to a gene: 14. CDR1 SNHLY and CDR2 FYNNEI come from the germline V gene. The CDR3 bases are TGTGCCAGCAGTTTCACCCCGGGACAGGGGGCGCATGGTCAGCCCCAGCATTTT. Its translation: CASSFTPGQGAHGQPQHF.

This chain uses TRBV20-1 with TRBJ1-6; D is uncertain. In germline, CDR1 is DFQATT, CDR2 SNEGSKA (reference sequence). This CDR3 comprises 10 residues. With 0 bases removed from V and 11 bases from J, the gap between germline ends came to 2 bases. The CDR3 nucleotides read TGCAGTGCTAGAGAGCCACCCCTCCACTTT. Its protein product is CSAREPPLHF.